Included here is one T cell receptor beta chain sequence, with context. Antigen: not known. This sample is part of a study of post-analysis software for immune sequencing data. Study information: The patients showed relapsing-remitting, secondary progressive and progressive-relapsing multiple sclerosis courses.

Study-wide points: Same-batch samples co-clustered strongly by F measure. Multiple sclerosis was associated with a significant reduction in normalized Chao1 diversity relative to controls.

Included in the TCR beta cDNA libraries were unique molecular identifiers. A population of about 0.9 to 10 million T cells gave rise to roughly 0.5 million cDNA molecules. MiXCR, applied by TCRdb to the PCR reads, yields one record per CDR3 protein. The repertoire holds hundreds of thousands of distinct CDR3 sequences, 59% seen once, with roughly 12% in the top ten. The clonotype comes from a girl between 2 and 10 years old with multiple sclerosis. Sequencing was done on a sample of blood.

This chain's CDR3 is CASSPGGSDTQYF. The DNA of the CDR3 is TGTGCCAGCAGTCCGGGGGGCTCAGATACGCAGTATTTT. This chain links TRBV25-1 with TRBJ2-3, with D perhaps TRBD2 (7 bases). The CDR3 loop spans 13 amino acids. Germline V CDR1 and CDR2: MGHDK, SYGVNS. V lost 5 bases and J 4 bases, leaving 10 bases between the germline ends.